The rows below give T cell receptor beta chains drawn from one sample of a study of CD8 T cells in ankylosing spondylitis. TCRdb passed the 5' RACE reads through MiXCR, listing each CDR3 protein once. The sample includes approximately 350,000 distinct CDR3 sequences, approximately 22% of them seen just once. Material for sequencing was blood, either unsorted or a sorted T cell fraction (not recorded which). The receptors were sampled from a male donor with ankylosing spondylitis or in good health (not recorded which). Both conserved end residues are part of each CDR3. D genes are given only for firm matches.

v_call	d_call	j_call	cdr3_aa
TRBV5-1	NA	TRBJ2-2	CASSPRQNTGELFF
TRBV7-9	TRBD1	TRBJ2-7	CASNDRGPNEQYF
TRBV20-1	TRBD1	TRBJ2-7	CSAADRYSYEQYF
TRBV5-1	NA	TRBJ2-1	CASSPEDWGYNEQFF
TRBV7-9	NA	TRBJ2-7	CASSLGRGLGSYEQYF
TRBV10-3	NA	TRBJ2-7	CAISVESRSSYEQYF
TRBV4-1	TRBD1	TRBJ2-1	CASSRTRGQGYGEQFF
TRBV9	NA	TRBJ1-1	CASSEWGTEAFF
TRBV12-3/TRBV12-4	TRBD1	TRBJ2-1	CASTPGGTGGDVFEQFF
TRBV12-3/TRBV12-4	NA	TRBJ2-3	CASSEAVLTDTQYF
TRBV5-1	TRBD1	TRBJ2-7	CASSPWTGGRYEQYF
TRBV12-3/TRBV12-4	NA	TRBJ2-7	CASSLALLHGEQYF
TRBV20-1	NA	TRBJ1-5	CSANKGGGQPQHF
TRBV29-1	TRBD2	TRBJ2-7	CSASSGGTHEQYF
TRBV4-1	NA	TRBJ2-7	CASSQGQPGYEQYF
TRBV11-2	NA	TRBJ2-3	CASSLVTMSTDTQYF
TRBV29-1	NA	TRBJ2-2	CSVKRYTGELFF
TRBV4-1	NA	TRBJ2-2	CASRGFGELFF
TRBV12-3/TRBV12-4	TRBD1	TRBJ1-2	CASSLQGARGYTF
TRBV7-2	NA	TRBJ1-6	CASSLEGSHSPLHF
TRBV6-2/TRBV6-3	NA	TRBJ2-1	CASSYSYRSFSEDEQFF
TRBV6-1	NA	TRBJ2-3	CASSEPPGGRLITDTQYF
TRBV12-3/TRBV12-4	NA	TRBJ2-1	CASSFNTAYNEQFF
TRBV28	NA	TRBJ2-3	CASKLSWAVSTDTQYF
TRBV28	NA	TRBJ2-6	CASSLTRSGANVLTF
TRBV10-3	NA	TRBJ2-2	CAPHRGDSPTGELFF
TRBV2	TRBD2	TRBJ2-5	CASCSGGYQETQYF
TRBV3-1	TRBD2	TRBJ2-7	CASSSGGGYSYEQYF
TRBV6-2/TRBV6-3	NA	TRBJ1-1	CAGMQGPNTEAFF
TRBV9	TRBD2	TRBJ2-1	CASSTTGTSGGQQFF
TRBV9	NA	TRBJ1-1	CASSELKSYTEAFF
TRBV29-1	NA	TRBJ2-5	CSGRTSRRGETQYF
TRBV10-3	NA	TRBJ2-7	CAIGISYEQYF
TRBV27	TRBD2	TRBJ2-5	CASSPIERGEAETQYF
TRBV7-9	NA	TRBJ2-7	CASSSQIDLPYEQYF
TRBV12-3/TRBV12-4	NA	TRBJ1-2	CASSLGRNYGYTF
TRBV12-3/TRBV12-4	NA	TRBJ2-7	CASSSRWDTGGEQYF
TRBV6-2/TRBV6-3	TRBD2	TRBJ2-1	CASSHPETSGNGEFF
TRBV11-2	NA	TRBJ2-1	CASSLDASYNEQFF
TRBV7-9	NA	TRBJ2-5	CASSLSETKETQYF
TRBV20-1	NA	TRBJ2-7	CSASSQEEGVRYEQYF
TRBV4-1	NA	TRBJ2-7	CASSQVHPSSYEQYF
TRBV11-2	TRBD1	TRBJ2-7	CASSSGQGYEQYF
TRBV3-1	NA	TRBJ2-5	CASSQDGPRKTQYF
TRBV6-1	NA	TRBJ1-1	CASSEGPTFDLTVNTEAFF
TRBV12-3/TRBV12-4	NA	TRBJ2-3	CASSPWGFTDTQYF
TRBV28	NA	TRBJ2-1	CASRGPGAVSSYNEQFF
TRBV7-8	NA	TRBJ2-5	CATESREETQYF
TRBV7-8	TRBD1	TRBJ2-3	CTSSFGQGAHTQYF
TRBV11-2	NA	TRBJ2-3	CASSLVADTQYF
TRBV19	NA	TRBJ2-2	CASSLRGASGELFF
TRBV29-1	NA	TRBJ2-7	CSVEGPSTGGYYEQYF
TRBV5-1	TRBD2	TRBJ2-1	CASSLASGATYNEQFF
TRBV10-3	TRBD1	TRBJ2-7	CAIRDRGAYEQYF
TRBV27	NA	TRBJ1-6	CASGSPLHF
TRBV6-5	NA	TRBJ1-1	CASSSSNPDEAFF
TRBV4-2	NA	TRBJ2-7	CASSQRPQGSSYEQYF
TRBV12-3/TRBV12-4	TRBD1	TRBJ2-5	CASSLPRTGEETQYF
TRBV9	NA	TRBJ2-7	CASSVGVTSYEQYF
TRBV29-1	TRBD2	TRBJ2-3	CSVEDGLTSGGADTQYF